A selection of T cell receptor beta chains follows, all from one sample in a study of vaccination effects on CD4 cells after COVID-19. TCRdb's table, derived via immunoSEQ multiplex PCR, lists solely in-frame clones and lacks some. The sample has around 62,000 clones, just under 75% seen once. Their cognate antigens are unknown. Sequencing was performed on CD4+ T cells from PBMCs cultured without peptide, taken after COVID-19 vaccination. The receptor set was obtained from a human donor who received a COVID-19 vaccine. Each CDR3 is given with its conserved first and last residue. D genes are given only for firm matches. For some rows the clone size is stated as once, few or many, or as a class when expanded; others skip it.

clone_size,j_call,v_call,d_call,cdr3_aa,cdr3_nt
NA,TRBJ1-6,TRBV27,TRBD1,CASSLSRTGWSNSPLHF,TGTGCCAGCAGTTTATCTCGGACAGGATGGAGTAATTCACCCCTCCACTTT
once,TRBJ2-5,TRBV6-5,NA,CASSYSSEETQYF,TGTGCCAGCAGTTACTCATCTGAAGAGACCCAGTACTTC
NA,TRBJ2-5,TRBV30,NA,CAWSSGRETQYF,TGTGCCTGGAGTTCGGGGCGAGAGACCCAGTACTTC
NA,TRBJ1-5,TRBV15,NA,CATSRDLRGRDSNQPQHF,TGTGCCACCAGCAGAGATCTACGGGGGCGGGATAGCAATCAGCCCCAGCATTTT
NA,TRBJ2-5,TRBV30,TRBD1,CAWSVGTGIGETQYF,TGTGCCTGGAGTGTCGGGACAGGGATCGGAGAGACCCAGTACTTC
NA,TRBJ1-4,TRBV5-1,NA,CASSLVGNNEKLFF,TGCGCCAGCAGCTTGGTAGGGAATAATGAAAAACTGTTTTTT
NA,TRBJ1-6,TRBV7-2,NA,CASSFVGGNSPLHF,TGTGCCAGCAGCTTCGTCGGGGGGAATTCACCCCTCCACTTT
NA,TRBJ2-2,TRBV3-1/TRBV3-2,NA,CASSQAIYGDTGELFF,TGTGCCAGCAGCCAGGCTATATACGGGGACACCGGGGAGCTGTTTTTT
NA,TRBJ1-6,TRBV6-4,NA,CASSVGGSLRNSPLHF,TGTGCCAGCAGTGTTGGGGGGTCCCTTCGTAATTCACCCCTCCACTTT
NA,TRBJ1-2,TRBV24-1,TRBD1,CATSQVDRTYGYTF,TGTGCCACCAGCCAAGTGGACAGGACCTATGGCTACACCTTC
few,TRBJ1-2,TRBV5-4,NA,CASSLDNYGYTF,TGTGCCAGCAGCTTGGACAACTATGGCTACACCTTC
NA,TRBJ1-1,TRBV3-1/TRBV3-2,NA,CASSRLRHGEAFF,TGTGCCAGCAGCCGGCTAAGACATGGTGAAGCTTTCTTT
once,TRBJ1-2,TRBV19,NA,CASSFAAHYGYTF,TGTGCCAGTAGTTTTGCGGCTCACTATGGCTACACCTTC
NA,TRBJ2-3,TRBV28,TRBD2,CASSLRLAGGRTDTQYF,TGTGCCAGCAGTTTAAGACTAGCGGGGGGGAGGACAGATACGCAGTATTTT
NA,TRBJ1-2,TRBV10-3,NA,CAILGGLGHGYTF,TGTGCCATCCTTGGAGGATTGGGACATGGCTACACCTTC
NA,TRBJ2-3,TRBV6-4,NA,CASSDATYATGGTDTQYF,TGTGCCAGCAGTGACGCCACCTACGCGACAGGCGGCACAGATACGCAGTATTTT
NA,TRBJ1-5,TRBV19,TRBD1,CASSIQTGVGQPQHF,TGTGCCAGTAGCATTCAGACAGGGGTAGGACAGCCCCAGCATTTT
once,TRBJ1-3,TRBV12-5,NA,CASGLALGRSPLGNTIYF,TGTGCTAGTGGTTTGGCTTTAGGACGGTCGCCTCTAGGAAACACCATATATTTT
NA,TRBJ2-5,TRBV28,NA,CASKAFGARQETQYF,TGTGCCAGCAAGGCATTCGGGGCTCGCCAAGAGACCCAGTACTTC
NA,TRBJ2-1,TRBV5-4,NA,CASSTKQGSGEQFF,TGTGCCAGCAGCACCAAGCAGGGCTCCGGTGAGCAGTTCTTC
few,TRBJ1-3,TRBV9,NA,CASSVDVGNTIYF,TGTGCCAGCAGCGTAGACGTGGGAAACACCATATATTTT
NA,TRBJ2-5,TRBV6-1,NA,CASSEILAGETQYF,TGTGCCAGCAGTGAAATACTAGCCGGCGAGACCCAGTACTTC
NA,TRBJ2-5,TRBV18,TRBD1,CASSRIGTGGRETQYF,TGTGCCAGCTCACGGATAGGGACAGGGGGGAGAGAGACCCAGTACTTC
NA,TRBJ2-1,TRBV6-5,TRBD2,CASTLAGGWNEQFF,TGTGCCAGTACCCTAGCGGGGGGGTGGAATGAGCAGTTCTTC
NA,TRBJ1-3,TRBV18,TRBD1,CASSSSGTDSGNTIYF,TGTGCCAGCTCATCCTCCGGGACAGACTCTGGAAACACCATATATTTT
NA,TRBJ1-5,TRBV19,TRBD1,CASSIDRGRNQPQHF,TGTGCCAGTAGTATAGATAGGGGGCGCAATCAGCCCCAGCATTTT
NA,TRBJ2-3,TRBV10-3,NA,CAISGHQQSTDTQYF,TGTGCCATCAGTGGACACCAGCAGAGCACAGATACGCAGTATTTT
NA,TRBJ2-3,TRBV20-1,NA,CSASGGGRWGTDTQYF,TGCAGTGCTAGTGGGGGGGGGCGCTGGGGCACAGATACGCAGTATTTT
NA,TRBJ2-5,TRBV5-1,TRBD2,CASSLSLGGGEETQYF,TGCGCCAGCAGCTTATCCCTTGGCGGGGGAGAAGAGACCCAGTACTTC
NA,TRBJ2-1,TRBV3-1/TRBV3-2,TRBD2,CASSQRGTTYNEQFF,TGTGCCAGCAGCCAACGTGGGACTACGTACAATGAGCAGTTCTTC
NA,TRBJ1-4,TRBV24-1,NA,CASSRGPNEKLFF,TGTGCTTCAAGTCGGGGGCCCAATGAAAAACTGTTTTTT
NA,TRBJ1-1,TRBV25-1,NA,CASSESGAWMAFF,TGTGCCAGCAGTGAATCCGGTGCTTGGATGGCTTTCTTT